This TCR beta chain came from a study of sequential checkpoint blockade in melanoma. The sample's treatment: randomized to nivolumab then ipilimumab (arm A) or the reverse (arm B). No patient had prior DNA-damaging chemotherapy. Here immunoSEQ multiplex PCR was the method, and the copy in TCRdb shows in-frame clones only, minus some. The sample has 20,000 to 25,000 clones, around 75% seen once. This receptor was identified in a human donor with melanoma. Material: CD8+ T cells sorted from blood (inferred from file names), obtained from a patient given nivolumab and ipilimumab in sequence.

CDR3 sequence reads: CAWSVRGPRAGAFF. The CDR3 coding sequence is TGTGCCTGGAGTGTGCGGGGCCCACGGGCAGGAGCTTTCTTT. The V gene is TRBV30, the J gene TRBJ1-1; tentative D call: TRBD1 (5 bases). This CDR3 region has 14 residues. Germline CDR1 and CDR2: GTSNPN and SVGIG (reference sequence). V lost 0 bases and J lost 10, with 18 bases in between.